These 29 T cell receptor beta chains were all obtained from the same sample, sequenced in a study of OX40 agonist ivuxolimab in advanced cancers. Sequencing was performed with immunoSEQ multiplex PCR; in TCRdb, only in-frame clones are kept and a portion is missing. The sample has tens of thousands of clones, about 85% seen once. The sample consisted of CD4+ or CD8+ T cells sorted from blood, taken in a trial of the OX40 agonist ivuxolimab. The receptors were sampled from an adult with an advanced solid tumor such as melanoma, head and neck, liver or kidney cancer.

The CDR3 is CASSFARGRGQPQHF. The CDR3 DNA sequence: TGTGCCAGCAGTTTTGCCAGGGGACGGGGTCAGCCCCAGCATTTT. The V and J genes are TRBV28 and TRBJ1-5; D possibly corresponds to TRBD1 (6 bases). The CDR3 has 15 amino acids. Germline V CDR1 and CDR2: MDHEN, SYDVKM. V was shortened by 3 bases and J by 6 bases, with 15 bases between the two germline ends.

The CDR3 here is CASSWGAVLNYEQYF. In DNA, the CDR3 is TGTGCCAGCAGTTGGGGAGCAGTGCTGAACTACGAGCAGTACTTC. The rearrangement joins TRBV6-6 to TRBJ2-5; D perhaps matches TRBD2 (5 bases). The DNA end is more similar to TRBJ2-7, so the J call may be wrong. Germline CDR1 and CDR2: MNHNY and SVGAGI (reference sequence). This CDR3 region has 15 residues.

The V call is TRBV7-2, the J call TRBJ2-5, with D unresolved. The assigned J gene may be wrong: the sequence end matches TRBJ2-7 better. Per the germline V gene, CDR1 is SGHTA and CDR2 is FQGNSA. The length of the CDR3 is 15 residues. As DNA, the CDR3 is TGTGCCAGCAGCTTAAGTGGGATAACAATCTACGAGCAGTACTTC. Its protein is CASSLSGITIYEQYF.

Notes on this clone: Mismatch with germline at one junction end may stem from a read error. The CDR3 here is CASSLAAGGTYEQYF. The DNA for the CDR3 is TGTGCTAGCAGCTTAGCTGCGGGAGGCACCTACGAGCAGTACTTC. The rearrangement uses TRBV7-7 and TRBJ2-7, with 8 bases aligning to TRBD2. Germline CDR1 reads SSHAT; CDR2 reads FNYEAQ (reference sequence). The CDR3 contains 15 residues. Together with reference TRBV7-7 and TRBJ2-7, the CDR3 gives the full variable domain: GAGVSQSPRYKVTKRGQDVTLRCDPISSHATLYWYQQALGQGPEFLTYFNYEAQPDKSGLPSDRFSAERPEGSISTLTIQRTEQRDSAMYRCASSLAAGGTYEQYFGPGTRLTVT.

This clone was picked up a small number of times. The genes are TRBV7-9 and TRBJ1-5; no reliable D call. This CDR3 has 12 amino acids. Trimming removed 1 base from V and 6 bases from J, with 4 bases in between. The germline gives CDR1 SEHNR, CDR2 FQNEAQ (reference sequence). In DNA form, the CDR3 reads TGTGCCAGCAGCTTAGGTACTCAGCCCCAGCATTTT. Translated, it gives CASSLGTQPQHF.

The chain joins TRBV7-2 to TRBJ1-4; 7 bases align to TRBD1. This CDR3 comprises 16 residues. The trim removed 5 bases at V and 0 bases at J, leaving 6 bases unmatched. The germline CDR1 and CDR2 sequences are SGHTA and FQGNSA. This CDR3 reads CASSIQGIATNEKLFF. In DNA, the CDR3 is TGTGCCAGCAGCATACAGGGGATTGCAACTAATGAAAAACTGTTTTTT.

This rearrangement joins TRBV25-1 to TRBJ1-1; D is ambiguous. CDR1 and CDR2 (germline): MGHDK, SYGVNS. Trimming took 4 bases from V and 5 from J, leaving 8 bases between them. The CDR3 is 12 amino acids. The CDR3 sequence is CASSVLGTEAFF. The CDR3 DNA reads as TGTGCCAGCAGTGTCCTTGGGACTGAAGCTTTCTTT.

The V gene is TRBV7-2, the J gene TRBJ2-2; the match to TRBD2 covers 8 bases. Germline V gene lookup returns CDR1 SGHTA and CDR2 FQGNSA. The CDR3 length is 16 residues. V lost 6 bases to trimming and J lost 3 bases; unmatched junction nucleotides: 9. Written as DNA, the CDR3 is TGTGCCAGCAGGACCTCAACGGGAGGGTACACCGGGGAGCTGTTTTTT. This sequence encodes CASRTSTGGYTGELFF.

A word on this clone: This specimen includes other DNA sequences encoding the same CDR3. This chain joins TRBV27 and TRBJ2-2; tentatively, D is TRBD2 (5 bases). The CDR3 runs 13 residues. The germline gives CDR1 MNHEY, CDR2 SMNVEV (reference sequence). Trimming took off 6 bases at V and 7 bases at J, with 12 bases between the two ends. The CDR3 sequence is CASSELAVGELFF. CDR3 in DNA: TGTGCCAGCAGCGAGCTAGCTGTCGGGGAGCTGTTTTTT.

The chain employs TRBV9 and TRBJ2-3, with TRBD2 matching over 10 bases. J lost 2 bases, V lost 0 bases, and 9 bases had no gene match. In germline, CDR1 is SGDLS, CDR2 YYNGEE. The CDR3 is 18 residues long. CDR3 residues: CASSVGSGRRGDTDTQYF. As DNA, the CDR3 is TGTGCCAGCAGCGTAGGTAGCGGGAGGCGAGGGGACACAGATACGCAGTATTTT.

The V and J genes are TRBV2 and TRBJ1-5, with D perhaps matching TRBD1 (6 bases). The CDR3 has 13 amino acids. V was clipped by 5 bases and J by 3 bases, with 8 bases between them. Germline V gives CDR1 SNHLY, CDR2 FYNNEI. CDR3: CASSWDNNQPQHF. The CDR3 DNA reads TGTGCCAGCAGTTGGGACAACAATCAGCCCCAGCATTTT.

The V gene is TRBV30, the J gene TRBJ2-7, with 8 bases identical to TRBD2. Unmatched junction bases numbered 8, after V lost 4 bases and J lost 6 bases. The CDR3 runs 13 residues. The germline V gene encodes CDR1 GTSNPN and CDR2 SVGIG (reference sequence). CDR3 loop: CAWNLERELEQYF. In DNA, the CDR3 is TGTGCCTGGAATTTGGAGCGGGAGCTCGAGCAGTACTTC.

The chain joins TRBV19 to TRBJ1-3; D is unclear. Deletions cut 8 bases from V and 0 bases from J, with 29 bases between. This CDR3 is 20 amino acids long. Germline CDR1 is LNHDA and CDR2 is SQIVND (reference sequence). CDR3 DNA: TGTGCCAGTGAGCGATTCTTTACTTTACGGGGAGGAAGCTCTGGAAACACCATATATTTT. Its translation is CASERFFTLRGGSSGNTIYF.

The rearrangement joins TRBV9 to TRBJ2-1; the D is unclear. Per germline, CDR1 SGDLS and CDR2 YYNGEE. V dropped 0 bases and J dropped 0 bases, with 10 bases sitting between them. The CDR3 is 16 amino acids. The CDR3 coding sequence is TGTGCCAGCAGCGTAGGGCAAACGAGCTCCTACAATGAGCAGTTCTTC. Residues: CASSVGQTSSYNEQFF.

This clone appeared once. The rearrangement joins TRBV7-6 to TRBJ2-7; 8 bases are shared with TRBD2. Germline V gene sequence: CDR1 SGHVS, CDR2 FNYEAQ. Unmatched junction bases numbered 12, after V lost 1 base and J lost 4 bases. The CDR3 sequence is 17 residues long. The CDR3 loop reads CASSLDPPLAVRYEQYF. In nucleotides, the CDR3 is TGTGCCAGCAGCTTAGACCCTCCACTAGCGGTGAGGTACGAGCAGTACTTC.

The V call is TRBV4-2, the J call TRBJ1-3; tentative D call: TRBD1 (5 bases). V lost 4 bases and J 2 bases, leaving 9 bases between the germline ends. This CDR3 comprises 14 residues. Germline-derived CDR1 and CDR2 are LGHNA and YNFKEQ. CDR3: CASSPRTPGNTIYF. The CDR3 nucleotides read TGTGCCAGCAGCCCGCGGACACCTGGAAACACCATATATTTT.

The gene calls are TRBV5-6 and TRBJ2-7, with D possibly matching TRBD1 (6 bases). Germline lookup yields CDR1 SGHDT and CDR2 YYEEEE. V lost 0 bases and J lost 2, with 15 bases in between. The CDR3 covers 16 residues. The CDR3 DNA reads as TGTGCCAGCAGCTTGGTTGTCGCAGGGGACCCCTACGAGCAGTACTTC. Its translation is CASSLVVAGDPYEQYF.

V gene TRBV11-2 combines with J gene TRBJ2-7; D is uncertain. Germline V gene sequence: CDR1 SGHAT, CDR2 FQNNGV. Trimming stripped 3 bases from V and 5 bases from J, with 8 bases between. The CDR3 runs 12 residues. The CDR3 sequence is CASSFLPNEQYF. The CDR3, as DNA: TGTGCCAGCAGCTTTCTGCCCAACGAGCAGTACTTC.

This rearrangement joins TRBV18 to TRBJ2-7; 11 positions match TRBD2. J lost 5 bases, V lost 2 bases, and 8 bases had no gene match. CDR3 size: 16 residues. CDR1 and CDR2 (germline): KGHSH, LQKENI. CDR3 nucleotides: TGTGCCAGCTCACCAAATCGTAGCGGGAGGGGCGACGAGCAGTACTTC. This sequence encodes CASSPNRSGRGDEQYF. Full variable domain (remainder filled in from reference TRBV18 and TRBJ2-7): NAGVMQNPRHLVRRRGQEARLRCSPMKGHSHVYWYRQLPEEGLKFMVYLQKENIIDESGMPKERFSAEFPKEGPSILRIQQVVRGDSAAYFCASSPNRSGRGDEQYFGPGTRLTVT.

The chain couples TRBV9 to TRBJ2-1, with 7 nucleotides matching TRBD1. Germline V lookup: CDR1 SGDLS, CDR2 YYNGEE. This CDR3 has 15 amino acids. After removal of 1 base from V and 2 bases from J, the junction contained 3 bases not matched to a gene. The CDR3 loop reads CASSVQGVPYNEQFF. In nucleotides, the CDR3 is TGTGCCAGCAGCGTACAGGGGGTCCCCTACAATGAGCAGTTCTTC.

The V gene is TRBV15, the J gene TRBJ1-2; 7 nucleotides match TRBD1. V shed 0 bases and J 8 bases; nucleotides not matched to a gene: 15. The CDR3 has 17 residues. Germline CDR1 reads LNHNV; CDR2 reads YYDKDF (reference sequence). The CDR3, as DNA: TGTGCCACCAGCAGAGAAGCAGGGGGTGGCAACTACGAAGGCTACACCTTC. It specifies CATSREAGGGNYEGYTF.

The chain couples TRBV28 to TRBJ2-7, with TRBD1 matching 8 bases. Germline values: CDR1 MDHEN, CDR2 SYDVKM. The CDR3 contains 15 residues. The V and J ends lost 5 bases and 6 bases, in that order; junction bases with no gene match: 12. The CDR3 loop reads CASSPPGQGGSEQYF. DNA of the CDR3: TGTGCCAGCAGTCCACCCGGACAGGGTGGTAGCGAGCAGTACTTC.

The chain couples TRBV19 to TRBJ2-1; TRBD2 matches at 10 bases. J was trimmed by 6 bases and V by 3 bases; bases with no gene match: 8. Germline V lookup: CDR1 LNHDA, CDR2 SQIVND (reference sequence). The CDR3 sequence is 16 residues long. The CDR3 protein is CASSISLAGDPNEQFF. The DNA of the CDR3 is TGTGCCAGTAGTATCTCCCTAGCGGGAGATCCCAATGAGCAGTTCTTC.

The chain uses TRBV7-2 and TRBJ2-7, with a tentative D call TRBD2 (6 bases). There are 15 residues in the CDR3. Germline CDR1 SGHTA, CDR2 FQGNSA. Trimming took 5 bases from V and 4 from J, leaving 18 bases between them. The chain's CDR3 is CASSGGSGSLYEQYF. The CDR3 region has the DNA TGTGCCAGCAGCGGGGGTTCCGGGAGTCTTTACGAGCAGTACTTC.

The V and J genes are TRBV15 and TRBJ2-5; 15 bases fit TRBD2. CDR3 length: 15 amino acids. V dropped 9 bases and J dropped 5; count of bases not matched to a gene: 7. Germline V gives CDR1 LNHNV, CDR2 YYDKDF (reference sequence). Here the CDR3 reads CATNPGTSGRETQYF. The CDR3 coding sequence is TGTGCCACGAATCCGGGGACTAGCGGGAGGGAGACCCAGTACTTC.

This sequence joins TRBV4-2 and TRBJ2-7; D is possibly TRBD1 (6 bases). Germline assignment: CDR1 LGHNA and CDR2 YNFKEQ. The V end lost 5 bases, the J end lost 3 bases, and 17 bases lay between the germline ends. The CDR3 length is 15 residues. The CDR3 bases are TGTGCCAGCAGCTTTTTAGGGGGACGAGACTACGAGCAGTACTTC. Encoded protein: CASSFLGGRDYEQYF.

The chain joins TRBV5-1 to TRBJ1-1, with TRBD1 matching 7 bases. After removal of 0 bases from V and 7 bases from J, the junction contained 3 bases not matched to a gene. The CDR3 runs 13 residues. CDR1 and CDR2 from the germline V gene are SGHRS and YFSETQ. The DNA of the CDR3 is TGCGCCAGCAGCTTGGGGGGACAGTTTGAAGCTTTCTTT. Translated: CASSLGGQFEAFF.

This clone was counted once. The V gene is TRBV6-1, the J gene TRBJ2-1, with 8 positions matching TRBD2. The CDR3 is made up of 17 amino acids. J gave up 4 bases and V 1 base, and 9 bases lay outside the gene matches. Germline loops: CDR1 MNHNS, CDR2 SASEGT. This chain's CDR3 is CASSEELEGGGYNEQFF. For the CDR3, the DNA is TGTGCCAGCAGTGAAGAATTGGAGGGCGGGGGGTACAATGAGCAGTTCTTC.

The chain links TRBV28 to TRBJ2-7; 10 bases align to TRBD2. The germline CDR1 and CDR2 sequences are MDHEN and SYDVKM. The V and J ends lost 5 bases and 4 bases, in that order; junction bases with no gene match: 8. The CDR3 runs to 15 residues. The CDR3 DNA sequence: TGTGCCAGCAGTCGACAAGGACTAGCGGTTTACGAGCAGTACTTC. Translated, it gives CASSRQGLAVYEQYF.